This paragraph reports one TCR beta chain. The antigen this receptor binds is unknown. No much larger clonotype is one base removed from it; base qualities were not supplied. This sample was taken from a study of CD8 T cells in Susac syndrome (dated by TCRdb to the late 2010s). Notes on the research overall: Of the Susac syndrome patients who were sequenced, six had clinically active disease and about eight were in clinical remission. At the time of blood withdrawal, Susac syndrome patients were either therapy-naive, taking corticosteroids (with some also receiving IVIg), or on IVIg alone. Whether CD8+ T cell activation and differentiation in Susac syndrome was antigen driven was tested using repertoire sequencing. The study compared CD8+ T cell repertoire clonality among 12 healthy donors, roughly 14 Susac syndrome patients and fewer than 19 multiple sclerosis patients. Overall results and qualifications from the work: The number of individuals in the TCR sequencing and HLA analysis was acknowledged as relatively small. Looking at Susac-specific public clones, the researchers identified about 15 in the total CD8+ repertoire and 4 or 5 in the CD8+ TEMRA repertoire. Clonal expansion was observed in Susac syndrome CD8+ repertoires, with the highest expansion in CD8+ TEMRA cells and greater expansion in clinically active than in remitting patients.

Peripheral blood CD8+ and CD4+ T cells from healthy donors, Susac syndrome patients and multiple sclerosis patients were profiled by high-throughput TCR beta sequencing. The Susac syndrome patients fulfilled recently defined diagnostic criteria for definite or probable disease. Bulk CD8+ and CD4+ T cells were purified by magnetic negative isolation, while CD8+ TEMRA cells were enriched using FACS. Blood was drawn into EDTA tubes, processed within 24 hours, and PBMCs were isolated by density gradient centrifugation. PBMCs intended for TCR sequencing were frozen in liquid nitrogen and were later thawed in a 37 degrees C water bath. A purity of at least 90% was achieved for sorted or isolated CD4+, CD8+ and CD8+ TEMRA cells. The CDR3 contains 17 residues, cysteine and phenylalanine counted. Kept here is only the CDR3 DNA, which spans 51 bases and is read in frame from base 1. Via the germline V gene, CDR1 is MNHNS and CDR2 SASEGT. Compared with germline, V lacks 5 bases and J lacks 0 bases; bases without a gene match: 10.

RNA was extracted with the RNeasy kit and roughly 0.45 to 1 ug was reverse transcribed using random hexamers. The immunoSEQ multiplex PCR assay, covering 54 Vbeta and 13 Jbeta segments, was used to amplify TCR beta CDR3 regions. PCR amplification bias was corrected using a synthetic template baseline for primer optimization and computational correction. From the authors' description of their analysis: Only productive sequences were kept, with reads annotated to V, D and J genes according to IMGT and analyzed in immunoSEQ Analyzer. Clonality was computed as one minus Shannon entropy normalized by log2 of the number of productive unique sequences. For each patient and control, public and private clones were evaluated within the 100 most prevalent clones. Susac-specific clones were defined as absent from healthy and MS cohorts, some 1,000 published viral clones and other ImmuneACCESS disease sequences. TCRdb's own reprocessing of the public reads used fastp at Q25 and MiXCR and kept productive beta chains. One record per CDR3 amino acid sequence lists the most common genes and DNA. These V and J calls rely on TCRdb rather than the paper's analysis. The sample table holds about 130,000 distinct CDR3 sequences, of which over 85% were seen once. The biggest ten clones account for around 0.21% of the sample.

Rearrangement joined TRBV6-1 to TRBJ2-3; TRBD1 fits 8 bases in the junction. Specimen: CD8+ T cells from PBMCs. This TCR was sampled from a human donor with Susac syndrome. DNA sequence: TGTGCCAGCAGTCTTACCAGCCGGACAGGGAGCACAGATACGCAGTATTTT. This encodes CASSLTSRTGSTDTQYF.